This TCR beta chain was sequenced in a study of cytomegalovirus exposure and HLA in healthy donors. Study-wide background: T cells numbering about 179 million yielded more than 100 million unique TCR beta sequences in an earlier analysis. From donors who were HLA-typed, an early data release held around 85 million unique TCRs.

Notes on this clone: The antigen is not known.

Study findings and constraints: As was reported, the HLA-A and HLA-B alleles of most subjects were accurately predicted from TCR beta sequences.

This CDR3 has 13 residues. After removal of 6 bases from V and 5 bases from J, the junction contained 6 bases not matched to a gene. Germline V gives CDR1 MNHNY, CDR2 SVGAGI (reference sequence). This PCR relied on a set of 60 Vbeta primers and 13 Jbeta primers. Profiling relied on immunoSEQ multiplex PCR, and the TCRdb table lists in-frame clones only, not all of them. In the table there are hundreds of thousands of clones, approximately 80% of which are singletons. The sequenced sample was PBMCs. The clonotype originates from a man under 40 in good health and CMV-seronegative. The chain joins TRBV6-6 to TRBJ2-5; 7 positions agree with TRBD1. The CDR3 loop is CASRPDRVETQYF. CDR3 in DNA: TGTGCCAGCAGACCCGACAGGGTTGAGACCCAGTACTTC.